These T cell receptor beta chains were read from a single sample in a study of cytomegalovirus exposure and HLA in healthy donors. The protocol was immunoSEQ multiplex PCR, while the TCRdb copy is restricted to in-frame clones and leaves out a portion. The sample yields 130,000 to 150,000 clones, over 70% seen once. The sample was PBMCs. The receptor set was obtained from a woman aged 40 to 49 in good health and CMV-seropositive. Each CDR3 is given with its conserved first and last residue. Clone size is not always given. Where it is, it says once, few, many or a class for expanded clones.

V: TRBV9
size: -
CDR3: CASSVDINTGELFF

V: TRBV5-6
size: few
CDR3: CASSLSLEGRETQYF

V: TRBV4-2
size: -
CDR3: CASSQDFGAGGRTGELFF

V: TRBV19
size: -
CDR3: CASSIGWREDDQPQHF

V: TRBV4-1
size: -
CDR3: CASSQDEAPNTEAFF

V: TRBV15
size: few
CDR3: CATSRDRVGTGELFF

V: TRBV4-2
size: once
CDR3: CASSQDLTDTQYF

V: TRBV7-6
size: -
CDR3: CASSIGQGSEQYF

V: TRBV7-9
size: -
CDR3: CASSSGLAGWGETQYF

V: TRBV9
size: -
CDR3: CASSVGAGNQPQHF

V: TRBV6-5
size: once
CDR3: CASSPYTNQPQHF

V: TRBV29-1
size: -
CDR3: CSAIRDRASTDTQYF

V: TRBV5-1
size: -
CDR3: CASSLPRGMNGQFF

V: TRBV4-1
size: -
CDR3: CASSPQTGTATDVYRAFF

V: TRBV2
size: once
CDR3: CASSEGYQTAGYNEQFF

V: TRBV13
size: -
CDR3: CASSLGQGRWVGYTF

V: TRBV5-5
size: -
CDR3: CASSLGSMVEQFF

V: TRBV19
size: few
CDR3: CASSARQNTEAFF

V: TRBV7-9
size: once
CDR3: CASSLAGRTGKSYEQYF

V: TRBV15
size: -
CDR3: CATSRSSGGVADTQYF

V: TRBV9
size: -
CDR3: CASSVQGSSYEQYF

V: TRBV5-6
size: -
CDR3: CASSLLGSEGWQETQYF

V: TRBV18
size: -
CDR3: CASSPPSIYEQYF

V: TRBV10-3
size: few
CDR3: CATVKGQGHTDTQYF

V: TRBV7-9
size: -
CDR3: CASSLGGLEKLFF

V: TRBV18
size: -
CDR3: CASSPRQATTRSGNTIYF

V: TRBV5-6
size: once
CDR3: CASSLAGQGTYNEQFF

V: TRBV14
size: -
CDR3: CASSRSPRGGLTITDTQYF

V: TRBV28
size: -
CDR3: CATQGTAASENIQYF

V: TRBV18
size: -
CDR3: CASSLQGQGASDTQYF

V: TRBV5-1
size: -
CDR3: CASSLGQGNTGELFF

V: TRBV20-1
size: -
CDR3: CSAYSGNTIYF

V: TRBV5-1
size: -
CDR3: CASSLEVRGRAFF

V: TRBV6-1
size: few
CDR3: CASGQQGTSNEKLFF

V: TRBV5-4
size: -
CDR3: CASSLWSYTEAFF

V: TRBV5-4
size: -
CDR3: CASSPQALNTEAFF

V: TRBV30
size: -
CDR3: CAWSPDRLYEQYF